A single sample gave rise to the 21 T cell receptor beta chains below, sequenced in a study of T cell repertoires in cytomegalovirus infection. TCRdb re-derived calls from the reads in MiXCR, one entry per CDR3 protein. In the table there are 900,000 to 950,000 distinct CDR3 sequences, about 33% of which are singletons. For these TCRs, the target antigens are not known. This sample comprised cultured CD8+ T cells from PBMCs, obtained from culture after CMV antigen stimulation. These receptors were taken from a human donor in good health (CMV status not recorded). Some clones in this sample may be carry-over from other donors' samples.

This clonotype has just one count. An end of the junction does not agree with germline; a read error may underlie this. The chain is built from TRBV7-6 and TRBJ2-7; D not certain. This CDR3 region has 15 residues. Germline assignment: CDR1 SGHVS and CDR2 FNYEAQ. CDR3 sequence (DNA): TGTGCTAGCAGCTTATCTTCCGGTGACCCCTACGAGCAGTACTTC. This encodes CASSLSSGDPYEQYF.

In its sample, this clonotype was seen many times. The DNA for the CDR3 is TGCGCCAGCAGCCAAGGAACTTACACCGGGGAGCTGTTTTTT. It specifies CASSQGTYTGELFF. The chain uses TRBV4-3 and TRBJ2-2, with D hard to call. Trimming took 1 base from V and 3 from J, leaving 6 bases between them. CDR1 and CDR2 (germline): LGHNA, YSLEER. CDR3 length equals 14 residues.

Concerning this clonotype: It may be a read error: a sequence one base away is much more abundant. V and J are TRBV7-9 and TRBJ1-1, with D possibly being TRBD1 (6 bases). CDR3 size: 11 residues. CDR1 SEHNR and CDR2 FQNEAQ come from the germline V gene (reference sequence). The chain's CDR3 is CTSSSGGAAFF. CDR3 nucleotide sequence: TGTACCAGCAGCTCTGGGGGGGCGGCTTTCTTT.

The V call is TRBV4-2, the J call TRBJ2-1, with 8 bases fitting TRBD2. With 0 bases clipped from V and 4 bases from J, the junction kept 8 bases outside the gene matches. This CDR3 comprises 17 residues. Germline CDR1 and CDR2: LGHNA and YNFKEQ. DNA of the CDR3: TGTGCCAGCAGCCAAGATAGTATTACGGGGGGGTACAATGAGCAGTTCTTC. Translation gives CASSQDSITGGYNEQFF.

This clonotype appeared many times. The chain couples TRBV6-6 to TRBJ1-1; a possible D gene is TRBD1 (5 bases). Germline assignment: CDR1 MNHNY and CDR2 SVGAGI (reference sequence). V lost 5 bases, J lost 4 bases, and 11 bases lay in between. The CDR3 consists of 13 residues. The CDR3 reads CASSTDIITEAFF. The CDR3 DNA reads as TGTGCCAGCAGTACGGACATCATCACTGAAGCTTTCTTT.

In the case of this clonotype: With a much larger clone just one base away, this may be a read error. In DNA, the CDR3 is TGTGCCACCAGCTTCCCGGGGCGACTAGCGGGGGACCAAGAGACCCAGTACTTC. Translating gives CATSFPGRLAGDQETQYF. V is TRBV7-2 and J is TRBJ2-5, with 12 bases aligning to TRBD2. Germline V gene sequence: CDR1 SGHTA, CDR2 FQGNSA. CDR3 size: 18 residues.

A few counts support this clonotype. The gene calls are TRBV19 and TRBJ1-2; no reliable D call. This CDR3 is 11 amino acids long. Germline lookup yields CDR1 LNHDA and CDR2 SQIVND (reference sequence). V dropped 10 bases and J dropped 4 bases, with 10 bases sitting between them. CDR3 bases: TGTGCCACCCTGTGGGGCTATGGCTACACCTTC. Residues: CATLWGYGYTF.

The J gene is TRBJ2-3, the V gene TRBV10-2, with unresolved D. Trimming cost V 1 base and J 0 bases, with 8 bases left between them. The germline V gene encodes CDR1 WSHSY and CDR2 SAAADI. The CDR3 runs to 15 residues. Written as DNA, the CDR3 is TGCGCCAGCAGTGAGTATGACGCTAGCACAGATACGCAGTATTTT. Translating gives CASSEYDASTDTQYF.

This clonotype was seen a few times. V is TRBV15 and J is TRBJ2-1; D possibly matches TRBD1 or TRBD2 (5 bases each). CDR3 size: 14 residues. V dropped 2 bases and J dropped 5 bases, with 10 bases sitting between them. Germline assignment: CDR1 LNHNV and CDR2 YYDKDF (reference sequence). The CDR3 sequence is CATSRRGADNEQFF. CDR3 nucleotides: TGTGCCACCAGCAGACGAGGGGCAGACAATGAGCAGTTCTTC.

The chain couples TRBV6-2 or TRBV6-3 to TRBJ2-7; possible D gene TRBD1, 5 bases. V lost 2 bases to trimming and J lost 9 bases, with 14 bases between them. This CDR3 contains 13 residues. Germline lookup yields CDR1 MNHEY and CDR2 SVGEGT. DNA of the CDR3: TGTGCCAGCAGTTACAGCAGGGCCGCGAGGCAGTACGTC. This gives the protein CASSYSRAARQYV.

A single count supports this clonotype. The V and J genes are TRBV11-2 and TRBJ1-6; TRBD1 aligns across 9 bases. The CDR3 totals 18 residues. Trimming cost V 5 bases and J 10 bases; bases outside gene matches: 18. Germline V CDR1 and CDR2: SGHAT, FQNNGV. CDR3 sequence (DNA): TGTGCCAGCAGCGGGGGGACAGGGTTTGCTTTCCAGGGGTCACCCCTCCACTTT. Amino acids: CASSGGTGFAFQGSPLHF.

This clonotype occurred a few times. The rearrangement uses TRBV6-6 and TRBJ1-1, with D possibly matching TRBD1 (6 bases). The CDR3 runs 14 residues. Per germline, CDR1 MNHNY and CDR2 SVGAGI (reference sequence). V was clipped by 2 bases and J by 8 bases, with 15 bases between them. The CDR3 sequence is CASSYEVIQGEAFF. The CDR3 region has the DNA TGTGCCAGCAGTTACGAGGTCATACAGGGCGAAGCTTTCTTT.

The V gene is TRBV27, the J gene TRBJ2-1; D is unclear. Per the germline V gene, CDR1 is MNHEY and CDR2 is SMNVEV (reference sequence). CDR3 length: 16 amino acids. The V end was cut by 5 bases, the J end by 0 bases, with 14 bases between. The CDR3 region is CASSRPTASSYNEQFF. The DNA for the CDR3 is TGTGCCAGCAGTCGACCAACGGCGAGCTCCTACAATGAGCAGTTCTTC.

V gene TRBV4-1 combines with J gene TRBJ1-2, with a weak D call TRBD1 (6 bases). V gave up 6 bases and J gave up 10 bases, with 21 bases separating them. This CDR3 has 14 amino acids. Germline V gene sequence: CDR1 MGHRA, CDR2 YSYEKL. For the CDR3, the DNA is TGCGCCAGCAGTAACAGGGTCCTCGTCCCTGACTACACCTTC. Its protein product is CASSNRVLVPDYTF.

This clonotype was found a few times. V and J are TRBV7-9 and TRBJ1-4; D is unresolved. The length of the CDR3 is 17 residues. Germline loops: CDR1 SEHNR, CDR2 FQNEAQ (reference sequence). The V gene lost 5 bases and the J gene lost 0 bases, with 16 bases spanning the gap. The CDR3 loop reads CASSPRRTEATNEKLFF. The DNA of the CDR3 is TGTGCCAGCAGCCCCCGGCGGACGGAGGCAACTAATGAAAAACTGTTTTTT.

To note about this clonotype: Compared with germline, one end of the junction differs, possibly owing to a read error. This chain links TRBV5-3 with TRBJ2-1; D possibly corresponds to TRBD2 (6 bases). TRBV5-3 is reported as an ORF; its role is uncertain. CDR3 length equals 14 residues. CDR3 nucleotides: TGTGCCAGCAGCTTGGGGGGTCCCTATGATGAGCAGTTCTTC. Translated, it gives CASSLGGPYDEQFF.

The rearrangement uses TRBV5-4 and TRBJ2-1; TRBD1 might be the D (7 bases). The V end was cut by 3 bases, the J end by 8 bases, with 18 bases between. Germline CDR1 reads SGHNT; CDR2 reads YYREEE (reference sequence). The CDR3 sequence is 15 residues long. As DNA, the CDR3 is TGTGCCAGCAGCTGGTCGGAGGGGGCAGGGGATGAGCAGTTCTTC. This sequence encodes CASSWSEGAGDEQFF.

The rearrangement uses TRBV19 and TRBJ2-1; D may be TRBD1 (6 bases). CDR1 and CDR2 from the germline V gene are LNHDA and SQIVND (reference sequence). There are 15 residues in the CDR3. The V gene lost 3 bases and the J gene lost 2 bases, with 11 bases spanning the gap. CDR3 coding DNA: TGTGCCAGTAGTATTGCAGGGGACCCCTACAATGAGCAGTTCTTC. Its protein is CASSIAGDPYNEQFF. The whole variable domain, remainder taken from reference TRBV19 and TRBJ2-1, is DGGITQSPKYLFRKEGQNVTLSCEQNLNHDAMYWYRQDPGQGLRLIYYSQIVNDFQKGDIAEGYSVSREKKESFPLTVTSAQKNPTAFYLCASSIAGDPYNEQFFGPGTRLTVL.

This chain connects TRBV12-3 or TRBV12-4 to TRBJ2-6; D remains ambiguous. The CDR3 has 17 residues. The germline V and J ends were trimmed by 3 bases and 0 bases, with 12 bases remaining between them. The CDR3 reads CASSFIHANSGANVLTF. The DNA of the CDR3 is TGTGCCAGCAGTTTCATTCACGCCAACTCTGGGGCCAACGTCCTGACTTTC.

The V call is TRBV18, the J call TRBJ2-7; no reliable D call. The CDR3 is 15 residues long. Germline V gives CDR1 KGHSH, CDR2 LQKENI. Between the trimmed V and J ends, which lost 0 bases and 2 bases, there was a span of 11 bases. The CDR3 DNA is TGTGCCAGCTCACCACCTAGGCAGACGACCTACGAGCAGTACTTC. This translates into CASSPPRQTTYEQYF.

This clonotype came up a few times. V and J are TRBV7-2 and TRBJ2-5, with 14 bases fitting TRBD2. Trimming removed 3 bases from V and 3 bases from J; junction bases left unmatched: 9. This CDR3 has 18 amino acids. Looked up from germline, CDR1 is SGHTA and CDR2 is FQGNSA. The CDR3, as DNA: TGTGCCAGCAGCTTCCTCCCGGGACTAGCGGGGGCCGAAGAGACCCAGTACTTC. As protein: CASSFLPGLAGAEETQYF. The full variable domain, its missing parts supplied by reference TRBV7-2 and TRBJ2-5, is GAGVSQSPSNKVTEKGKDVELRCDPISGHTALYWYRQSLGQGLEFLIYFQGNSAPDKSGLPSDRFSAERTGGSVSTLTIQRTQQEDSAVYLCASSFLPGLAGAEETQYFGPGTRLLVL.